The 22 T cell receptor beta chains in this list originate from one sample, sequenced in a study of Ad26.COV2.S vaccination and SARS-CoV-2 variants. The treatment here: roughly 20 received Ad26.COV2.S at low or high dose, single or two shots; about 5 received placebo; per-sample allocation not given. Collection of the samples took place on day 63 after the first injection of vaccine or placebo. Clones were read by immunoSEQ multiplex PCR, and TCRdb kept only the in-frame ones, dropping some. The sample gives around 300,000 clones, 80% to 90% of which show up once; roughly 5% is in the top ten. The source material was peripheral blood, sampled in a trial of Ad26.COV2.S vaccine versus placebo. Receptors were obtained from a person between 18 and 60 years old who received the Ad26.COV2.S COVID-19 vaccine or a placebo.

The genes are TRBV19 and TRBJ1-1; D is uncertain. V lost 7 bases, J lost 2 bases, and 5 bases lay in between. From germline, CDR1 is LNHDA and CDR2 SQIVND (reference sequence). The CDR3 runs 11 residues. The CDR3: CASTGNTEAFF. The CDR3 DNA sequence: TGTGCCAGTACTGGAAACACTGAAGCTTTCTTT.

This sequence joins TRBV5-6 and TRBJ1-2; D gene unclear. Trimming took 0 bases from V and 0 from J, leaving 3 bases between them. This CDR3 contains 13 residues. Germline V gene sequence: CDR1 SGHDT, CDR2 YYEEEE. The DNA of the CDR3 is TGTGCCAGCAGCTTGGGGACTAACTATGGCTACACCTTC. This codes for CASSLGTNYGYTF. Using reference TRBV5-6 and TRBJ1-2 for the parts outside the CDR3, the full variable domain is DAGVTQSPTHLIKTRGQQVTLRCSPKSGHDTVSWYQQALGQGPQFIFQYYEEEERQRGNFPDRFSGHQFPNYSSELNVNALLLGDSALYLCASSLGTNYGYTFGSGTRLTVV.

The chain links TRBV28 to TRBJ1-1; TRBD1 aligns across 8 bases. CDR3 length equals 14 residues. The germline gives CDR1 MDHEN, CDR2 SYDVKM. Losses at the gene ends were 1 base for V and 4 bases for J; bases not matched to a gene: 2. CDR3 coding DNA: TGTGCCAGCAGTTTATACACAGGGGGCACTGAAGCTTTCTTT. The encoded protein is CASSLYTGGTEAFF.

The chain links TRBV15 to TRBJ2-1, with D hard to call. V was clipped by 5 bases and J by 2 bases, with 13 bases between them. The V gene's germline CDR1 is LNHNV and CDR2 YYDKDF (reference sequence). This CDR3 contains 15 residues. For the CDR3, the DNA is TGTGCCACCAGCCCCTTGGGCCAGACCTACAATGAGCAGTTCTTC. It encodes CATSPLGQTYNEQFF.

This sequence joins TRBV11-2 and TRBJ1-4, with TRBD1 identical over 9 bases. This CDR3 has 14 amino acids. J gave up 5 bases and V 4 bases, and 2 bases lay outside the gene matches. CDR1 SGHAT and CDR2 FQNNGV come from the germline V gene. CDR3 loop: CASSSGTGNEKLFF. As DNA, the CDR3 is TGTGCCAGCAGCTCCGGGACAGGGAATGAAAAACTGTTTTTT.

The DNA for the CDR3 is TGTGCCAGCAGCCAACTCCACCGGGCCTTGAACACCGGGGAGCTGTTTTTT. The encoded protein is CASSQLHRALNTGELFF. The chain couples TRBV14 to TRBJ2-2, with unresolved D. CDR3 size: 17 residues. CDR1 and CDR2 from the germline V gene are SGHDN and FVKESK. V gave up 2 bases and J gave up 1 base, with 14 bases separating them. Looking up the rest from reference TRBV14 and TRBJ2-2 gives the full variable domain: EAGVTQFPSHSVIEKGQTVTLRCDPISGHDNLYWYRRVMGKEIKFLLHFVKESKQDESGMPNNRFLAERTGGTYSTLKVQPAELEDSGVYFCASSQLHRALNTGELFFGEGSRLTVL.

The CDR3 nucleotides are TGTGCCAGCAGCTTAGTGGAACCCGGGGTCAATGAGCAGTTCTTC. Residues: CASSLVEPGVNEQFF. The chain combines TRBV7-9 with TRBJ2-1, with TRBD2 as a possible D gene (5 bases). Germline V CDR1 and CDR2: SEHNR, FQNEAQ (reference sequence). The CDR3 is 15 amino acids. V lost 1 base and J lost 6, with 13 bases in between. The full variable domain, in which reference TRBV7-9 and TRBJ2-1 provide the parts outside the CDR3, is DTGVSQNPRHKITKRGQNVTFRCDPISEHNRLYWYRQTLGQGPEFLTYFQNEAQLEKSRLLSDRFSAERPKGSFSTLEIQRTEQGDSAMYLCASSLVEPGVNEQFFGPGTRLTVL.

The chain employs TRBV19 and TRBJ1-6; tentatively, D is TRBD1 (5 bases). Trimming cost V 5 bases and J 3 bases, with 17 bases left between them. The CDR3 has 17 amino acids. Germline V gives CDR1 LNHDA, CDR2 SQIVND (reference sequence). CDR3 residues: CASSAGNQGNYNSPLHF. The CDR3 DNA sequence: TGTGCCAGTAGTGCCGGAAATCAGGGTAACTATAATTCACCCCTCCACTTT. The entire variable domain, with the rest obtained from reference TRBV19 and TRBJ1-6, is as follows: DGGITQSPKYLFRKEGQNVTLSCEQNLNHDAMYWYRQDPGQGLRLIYYSQIVNDFQKGDIAEGYSVSREKKESFPLTVTSAQKNPTAFYLCASSAGNQGNYNSPLHFGNGTRLTVT.

The rearrangement uses TRBV7-2 and TRBJ2-3; perhaps TRBD2 as D (6 bases). This CDR3 is built from 17 residues. V was clipped by 7 bases and J by 0 bases, with 20 bases between them. CDR1 and CDR2 from the germline V gene are SGHTA and FQGNSA. DNA of the CDR3: TGTGCCAGCACAATAGCCGGACGGGGAGGTAGCACAGATACGCAGTATTTT. This gives the protein CASTIAGRGGSTDTQYF.

The chain has TRBV11-2 and TRBJ1-4; TRBD1 aligns across 8 bases. The junction had 7 bases not matched to a gene; V was cut back by 2 bases and J by 5 bases. This CDR3 has 16 amino acids. Germline-derived CDR1 and CDR2 are SGHAT and FQNNGV. CDR3 loop: CASSLNPGQENEKLFF. In DNA form, the CDR3 reads TGTGCCAGCAGCTTAAACCCGGGACAGGAGAATGAAAAACTGTTTTTT. The whole variable domain, filled in from reference TRBV11-2 and TRBJ1-4, reads EAGVAQSPRYKIIEKRQSVAFWCNPISGHATLYWYQQILGQGPKLLIQFQNNGVVDDSQLPKDRFSAERLKGVDSTLKIQPAKLEDSAVYLCASSLNPGQENEKLFFGSGTQLSVL.

CDR3 protein: CASSESEQNEKLFF. CDR3 sequence (DNA): TGCGCCAGCAGTGAGTCCGAACAGAATGAAAAACTGTTTTTT. The chain links TRBV10-1 to TRBJ1-4; D is undetermined. The CDR3 has 14 residues. Germline values: CDR1 WNHNN, CDR2 SYGVQD (reference sequence). Trimming left V 0 bases short and J 5 bases short, with 7 bases between.

The rearrangement joins TRBV7-9 to TRBJ2-7; D might be TRBD1 (6 bases). Looked up from germline, CDR1 is SEHNR and CDR2 is FQNEAQ (reference sequence). Trimming shortened V by 5 bases and J by 6 bases, and 26 bases separated the two germline ends. CDR3 length: 17 amino acids. The CDR3: CASSPIAGQTPRGEQYF. The CDR3 DNA reads as TGTGCCAGCAGCCCAATAGCCGGACAGACCCCCCGGGGCGAGCAGTACTTC.

The gene calls are TRBV28 and TRBJ2-7; D possibly uses TRBD1 or TRBD2 (6 bases each). V lost 6 bases and J lost 4, with 16 bases in between. Germline CDR1 and CDR2: MDHEN and SYDVKM. The CDR3 covers 14 residues. CDR3 bases: TGTGCCAGCAGCCCGGAAGGGGGGTGGTACGAGCAGTACTTC. It specifies CASSPEGGWYEQYF.

This clone was detected once. The V call is TRBV9, the J call TRBJ1-3; D is undetermined. Looked up from germline, CDR1 is SGDLS and CDR2 is YYNGEE. V lost 0 bases to trimming and J lost 4 bases, with 11 bases between them. This CDR3 has 15 amino acids. Here the CDR3 reads CASSVEDGNGNTIYF. In DNA, the CDR3 is TGTGCCAGCAGCGTAGAGGACGGGAACGGAAACACCATATATTTT.

The CDR3, as DNA: TGTGCCAGCAGTTCGTCCGGGGTGGCGAACACTGAAGCTTTCTTT. This gives the protein CASSSSGVANTEAFF. The rearrangement uses TRBV6-6 and TRBJ1-1, with D unclear. This CDR3 contains 15 residues. The V end lost 4 bases, the J end lost 1 base, and 13 bases lay between the germline ends. Germline CDR1 is MNHNY and CDR2 is SVGAGI (reference sequence).

The rearrangement links TRBV3-1 (or the pseudogene TRBV3-2) to TRBJ2-5; D is uncertain. Between the trimmed V and J ends, which lost 0 bases and 9 bases, there was a span of 17 bases. The CDR3 consists of 15 residues. The germline gives CDR1 LGHDT, CDR2 YNNKEL (reference sequence). CDR3 residues: CASSQDRTSGEAQYF. DNA of the CDR3: TGTGCCAGCAGCCAAGATAGAACCTCGGGCGAGGCCCAGTACTTC.

V and J are TRBV5-8 and TRBJ2-1; the D gene is possibly TRBD1 (6 bases). This CDR3 comprises 16 residues. The V and J ends lost 5 bases and 5 bases respectively, with 20 bases between them. Germline V lookup: CDR1 SGHTS, CDR2 YDEGEE. CDR3 nucleotide sequence: TGTGCCAGCAGTCCATTAACTGGGACACGGAACAATGAGCAGTTCTTC. Protein: CASSPLTGTRNNEQFF.

This clone was found a few times. The CDR3 protein is CASSEQTGTGYGTDTQYF. CDR3 nucleotide sequence: TGCGCCAGCAGTGAACAAACCGGGACAGGGTATGGGACAGATACGCAGTATTTT. This chain connects TRBV10-1 to TRBJ2-3; 9 bases map to TRBD1. Germline lookup yields CDR1 WNHNN and CDR2 SYGVQD (reference sequence). This CDR3 is 18 amino acids long. V lost 3 bases and J lost 3; bases outside the gene matches: 13.

This sequence joins TRBV3-1 (or the pseudogene TRBV3-2) and TRBJ1-6, with D unclear. Trimming removed 0 bases from V and 10 bases from J, with 10 bases in between. Germline-derived CDR1 and CDR2 are LGHDT and YNNKEL (reference sequence). The CDR3 loop spans 14 amino acids. The CDR3 DNA reads TGTGCCAGCAGCCAAGATAGTGACGGCTCACCCCTCCACTTT. Translating it yields CASSQDSDGSPLHF.

This chain joins TRBV27 and TRBJ2-7; perhaps TRBD1 as D (7 bases). The CDR3 runs to 15 residues. Trimming cost V 2 bases and J 2 bases, with 13 bases left between them. CDR1 MNHEY and CDR2 SMNVEV come from the germline V gene (reference sequence). The CDR3 DNA reads TGTGCCAGCAGTTTAGGCAGGGGGGTGCCCTACGAGCAGTACTTC. It yields the protein CASSLGRGVPYEQYF.

The rearrangement uses TRBV9 and TRBJ1-2; D is possibly TRBD1 (5 bases). Germline V gives CDR1 SGDLS, CDR2 YYNGEE. Trimming cost V 0 bases and J 4 bases, with 13 bases left between them. The CDR3 consists of 15 residues. The CDR3 bases are TGTGCCAGCAGCGTAGCCTGGACACTAGGCTATGGCTACACCTTC. Residues: CASSVAWTLGYGYTF.

V usage is TRBV6-5 and J usage is TRBJ1-5; a possible D gene is TRBD1 (6 bases). The CDR3 has 14 amino acids. Germline-derived CDR1 and CDR2 are MNHEY and SVGAGI. Between the trimmed V and J ends, which lost 6 bases and 3 bases, there was a span of 12 bases. CDR3 sequence reads: CASRWGQDNQPQHF. The DNA for the CDR3 is TGTGCCAGCAGGTGGGGGCAGGACAATCAGCCCCAGCATTTT.